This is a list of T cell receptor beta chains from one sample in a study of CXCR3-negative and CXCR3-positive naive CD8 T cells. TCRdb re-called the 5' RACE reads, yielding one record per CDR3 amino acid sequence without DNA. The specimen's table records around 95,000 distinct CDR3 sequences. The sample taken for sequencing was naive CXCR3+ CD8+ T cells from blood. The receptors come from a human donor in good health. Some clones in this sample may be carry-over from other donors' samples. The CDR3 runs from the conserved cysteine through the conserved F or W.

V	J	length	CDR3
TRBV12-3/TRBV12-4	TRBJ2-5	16	CASSLSKLGKGETQYF
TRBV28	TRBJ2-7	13	CASSLTGSSEHYF
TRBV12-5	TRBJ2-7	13	CASGFGETYEQYF
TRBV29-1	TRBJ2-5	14	CSVDSLSFSETQYF
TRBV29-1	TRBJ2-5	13	CSVRDPAQETQYF
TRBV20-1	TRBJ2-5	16	CSALLSGEPFQETQYF
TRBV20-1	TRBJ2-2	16	CSAQHKGTANTGELFF
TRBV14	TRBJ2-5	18	CASSRLAGGGASSETQYF
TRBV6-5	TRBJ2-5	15	CASSYGGGGEGTQYF
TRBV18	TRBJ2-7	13	CASSRGRSYEQYF
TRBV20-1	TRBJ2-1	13	CSARDHRYNEQFF
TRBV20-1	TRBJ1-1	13	CSASPRGDTEAFF
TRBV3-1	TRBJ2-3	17	CASSQARTGSGADTQYF
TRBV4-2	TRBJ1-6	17	CASSQDPASSYNSPLHF
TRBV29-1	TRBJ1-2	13	CSVDAQGWYGYTF
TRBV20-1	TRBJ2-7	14	CSARDLRAEYEQYF
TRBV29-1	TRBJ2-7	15	CSVENFGQGFDEQYF
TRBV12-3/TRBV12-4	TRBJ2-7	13	CASSLRVAGEQYF
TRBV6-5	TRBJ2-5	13	CASSGVQKETQYF
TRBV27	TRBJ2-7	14	CASSRTGSSYEQYF
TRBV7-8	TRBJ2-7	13	CASSFNRDYEQYF
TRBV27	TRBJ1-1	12	CASSPVGTEAFF
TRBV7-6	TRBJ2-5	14	CASSFYSPQETQYF
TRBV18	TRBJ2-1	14	CASSPTGSYNEQFF
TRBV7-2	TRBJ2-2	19	CASRLRRADASGNTGELFF
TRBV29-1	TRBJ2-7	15	CSVEVPEQIDYEQYF
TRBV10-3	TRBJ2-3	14	CAIRGEPSTDTQYF
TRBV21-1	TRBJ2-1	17	CASSKGPRESSYNEQFF
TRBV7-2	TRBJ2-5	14	CASSLRGGEETQYF
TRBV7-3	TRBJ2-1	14	CASSLSDETGEQFF
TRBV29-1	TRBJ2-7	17	CSVEVGEVTGNSYEQYF
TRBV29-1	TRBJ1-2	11	CSVDWGNGFTF
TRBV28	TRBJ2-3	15	CASSFLTGGTDTQYF
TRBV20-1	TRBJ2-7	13	CSARDLGGHEQYF
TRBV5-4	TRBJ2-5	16	CASEGGGAPGRETQYF
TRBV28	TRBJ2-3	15	CASSYRDRPTDTQYF
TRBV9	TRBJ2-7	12	CASSATGREQYF
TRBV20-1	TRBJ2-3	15	CSAKTVQGITDTQYF
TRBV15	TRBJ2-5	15	CATSRSRTGDETQYF
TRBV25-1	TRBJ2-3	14	CASSLKMATDTQYF
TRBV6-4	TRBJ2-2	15	CASSRTSGNTGELFF
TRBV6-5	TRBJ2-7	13	CASSRASSYEQYF
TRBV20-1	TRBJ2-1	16	CSALPALLAGFNEQFF
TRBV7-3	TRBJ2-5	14	CASSLTGSQETQYF
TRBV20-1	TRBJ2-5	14	CSAPWTVKGRTQYF
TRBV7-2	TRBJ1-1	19	CASSTRGEAVPGADTEAFF
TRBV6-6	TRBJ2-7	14	CASSFGDSSYEQYF
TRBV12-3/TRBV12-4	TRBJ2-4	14	CASSFVSGGGIQYF
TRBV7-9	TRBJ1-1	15	CASSSTGPVNAEAFF
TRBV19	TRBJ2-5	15	CASSIGTGPQETQYF
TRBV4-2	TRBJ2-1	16	CGSSRGTSGGAHEQFF
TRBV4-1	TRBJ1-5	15	CASSQGIVGNQPQHF